This TCR beta chain is drawn from a study of T cell responses to AZD1222 COVID-19 vaccine. The CDR3 is made up of 13 amino acids. The ends were cut back, 5 bases at V and 3 bases at J, with 10 bases in the middle. Per the germline V gene, CDR1 is SGHDN and CDR2 is FVKESK. Sequencing used immunoSEQ multiplex PCR; TCRdb keeps in-frame clones, though not all of them. In the table there are 150,000 to 200,000 clones, roughly nine tenths of which are singletons. The chain uses TRBV14 and TRBJ1-1, with D possibly matching TRBD1 (5 bases). This clonotype was obtained from an adult who received the AZD1222 COVID-19 vaccine. This specimen consisted of peripheral blood, obtained 28 days after the second AZD1222 dose. This CDR3 is CASSFQGHTEAFF. The CDR3 DNA reads as TGTGCCAGCAGCTTCCAGGGTCACACTGAAGCTTTCTTT.